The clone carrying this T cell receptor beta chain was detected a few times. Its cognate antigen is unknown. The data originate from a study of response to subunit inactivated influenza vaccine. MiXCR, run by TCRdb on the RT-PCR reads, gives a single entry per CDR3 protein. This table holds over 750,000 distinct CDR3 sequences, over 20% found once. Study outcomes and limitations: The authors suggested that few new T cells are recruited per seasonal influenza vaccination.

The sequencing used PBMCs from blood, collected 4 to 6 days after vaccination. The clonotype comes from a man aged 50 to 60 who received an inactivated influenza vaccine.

The CDR3 region has the DNA TGTGCCACCAGTGATTCAGGACTAGCGGAGGGACACAATGAGCAGTTCTTC. Translating gives CATSDSGLAEGHNEQFF. The gene calls are TRBV24-1 and TRBJ2-1, with TRBD2 matching over 10 bases. This CDR3 has 17 residues. Germline CDR1 KGHDR, CDR2 SFDVKD. V gave up 2 bases and J gave up 5 bases; unmatched junction bases: 8.